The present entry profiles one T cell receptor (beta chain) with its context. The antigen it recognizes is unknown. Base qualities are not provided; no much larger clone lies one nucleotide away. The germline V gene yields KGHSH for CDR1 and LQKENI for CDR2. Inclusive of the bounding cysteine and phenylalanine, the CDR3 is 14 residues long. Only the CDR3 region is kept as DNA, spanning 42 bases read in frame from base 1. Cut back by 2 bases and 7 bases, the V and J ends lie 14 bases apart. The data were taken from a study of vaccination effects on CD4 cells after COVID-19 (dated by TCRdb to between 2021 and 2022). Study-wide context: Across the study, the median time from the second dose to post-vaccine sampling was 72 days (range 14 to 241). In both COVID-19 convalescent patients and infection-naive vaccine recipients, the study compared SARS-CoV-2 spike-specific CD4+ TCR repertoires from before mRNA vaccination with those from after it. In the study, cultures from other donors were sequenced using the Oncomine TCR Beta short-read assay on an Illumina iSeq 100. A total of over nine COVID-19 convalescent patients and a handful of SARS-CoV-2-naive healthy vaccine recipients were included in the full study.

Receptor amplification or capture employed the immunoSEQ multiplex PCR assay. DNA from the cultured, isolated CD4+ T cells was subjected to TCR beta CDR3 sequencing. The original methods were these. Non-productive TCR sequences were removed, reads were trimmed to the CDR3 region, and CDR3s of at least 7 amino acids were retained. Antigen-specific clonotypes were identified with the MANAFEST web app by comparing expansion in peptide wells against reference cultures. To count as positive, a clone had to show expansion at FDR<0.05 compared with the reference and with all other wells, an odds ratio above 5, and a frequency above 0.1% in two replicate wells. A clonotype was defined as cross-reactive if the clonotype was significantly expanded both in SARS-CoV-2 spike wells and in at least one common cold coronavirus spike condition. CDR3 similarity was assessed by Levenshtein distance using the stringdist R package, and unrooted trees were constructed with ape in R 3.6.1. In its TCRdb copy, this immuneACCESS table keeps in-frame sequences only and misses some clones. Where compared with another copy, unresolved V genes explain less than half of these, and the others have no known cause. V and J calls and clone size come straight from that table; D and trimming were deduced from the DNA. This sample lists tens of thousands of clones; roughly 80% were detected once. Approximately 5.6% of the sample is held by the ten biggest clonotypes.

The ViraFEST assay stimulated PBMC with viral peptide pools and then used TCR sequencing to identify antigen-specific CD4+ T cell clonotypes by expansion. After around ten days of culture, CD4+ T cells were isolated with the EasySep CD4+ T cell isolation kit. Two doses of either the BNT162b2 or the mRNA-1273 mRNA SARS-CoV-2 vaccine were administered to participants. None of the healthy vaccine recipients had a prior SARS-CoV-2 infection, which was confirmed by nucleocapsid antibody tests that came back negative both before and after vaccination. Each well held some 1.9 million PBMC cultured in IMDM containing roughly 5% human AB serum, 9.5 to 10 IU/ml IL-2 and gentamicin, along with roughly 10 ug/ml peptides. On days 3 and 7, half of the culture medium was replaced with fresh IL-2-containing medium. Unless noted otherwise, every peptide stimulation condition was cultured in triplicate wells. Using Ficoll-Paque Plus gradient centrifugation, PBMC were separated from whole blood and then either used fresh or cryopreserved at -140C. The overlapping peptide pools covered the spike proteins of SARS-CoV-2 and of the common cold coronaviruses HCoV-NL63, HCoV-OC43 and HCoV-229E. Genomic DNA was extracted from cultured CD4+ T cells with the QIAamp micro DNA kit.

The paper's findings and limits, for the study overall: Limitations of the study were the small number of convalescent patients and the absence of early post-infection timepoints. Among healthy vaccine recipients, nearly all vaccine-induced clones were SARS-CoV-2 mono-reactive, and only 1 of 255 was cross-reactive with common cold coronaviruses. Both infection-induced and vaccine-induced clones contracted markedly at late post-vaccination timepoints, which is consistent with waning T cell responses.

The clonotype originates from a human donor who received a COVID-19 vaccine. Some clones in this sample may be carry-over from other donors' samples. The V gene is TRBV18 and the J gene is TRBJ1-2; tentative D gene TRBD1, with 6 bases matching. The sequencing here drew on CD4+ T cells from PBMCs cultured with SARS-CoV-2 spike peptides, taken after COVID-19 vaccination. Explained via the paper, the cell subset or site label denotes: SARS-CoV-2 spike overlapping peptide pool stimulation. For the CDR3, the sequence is CASSPNLGGLGYTF. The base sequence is TGTGCCAGCTCACCAAACTTGGGGGGGCTTGGCTACACCTTC.